This entry lists 19 T cell receptor beta chains sequenced from one sample in a study of naive and memory T cell subsets. Both TRBC1 and TRBC2 were covered by a beta constant-region primer of two equimolar oligonucleotides. The ligated cDNA underwent four PCR rounds using SP2 and nested alpha and beta constant-region primers. MiXCR was run by TCRdb on the UMI-ligation and nested PCR reads, yielding one entry per CDR3 protein. The data hold some 31,000 distinct CDR3 sequences, with approximately 17% observed a single time. The specimen was effector memory CD4+ T cells from blood. Subset in this sample: effector memory, CD45RA- CD27-. The receptors were gathered from a human donor in good health.

As concerns this clonotype: Being one base from a much bigger clone, this may be a read error. The chain has TRBV4-3 and TRBJ1-6; the D is unclear. CDR3 size: 15 residues. Germline assignment: CDR1 LGHNA and CDR2 YSLEER. The germline V and J ends were trimmed by 4 bases and 2 bases, with 9 bases remaining between them. The CDR3 spells CASSLSSTYNSPLHF. The CDR3 DNA follows: TGCGCCAGCAGCCTGAGTTCCACCTATAATTCACCCCTCCACTTT.

The chain couples TRBV12-3 or TRBV12-4 to TRBJ2-1; 8 bases agree with TRBD2. The CDR3 sequence is 15 residues long. The ends lost 6 bases at V and 0 bases at J; junction bases unmatched: 4. The CDR3 loop reads CASRRSGSSYNEQFF. As DNA, the CDR3 is TGTGCCAGCAGACGAAGCGGGAGCTCCTACAATGAGCAGTTCTTC.

The table lists this clonotype with a few counts. The chain combines TRBV28 with TRBJ2-7; D remains unclear. The V end was cut by 2 bases, the J end by 1 base, with 9 bases between. In germline, CDR1 is MDHEN, CDR2 SYDVKM. CDR3 length equals 14 residues. This CDR3 reads CASSLDTVSYEQYF. The CDR3 region has the DNA TGTGCCAGCAGTTTAGACACGGTGTCCTACGAGCAGTACTTC.

At least ten counts were recorded for this clonotype. The CDR3 sequence is CSASLPGQGEGTEAFF. The DNA for the CDR3 is TGCAGTGCTAGTCTTCCGGGACAGGGTGAAGGGACTGAAGCTTTCTTT. This rearrangement joins TRBV20-1 to TRBJ1-1; 9 nucleotides match TRBD1. The CDR3 is 16 amino acids. The germline gives CDR1 DFQATT, CDR2 SNEGSKA (reference sequence). Germline trimming cut 3 bases from V and 5 bases from J; bases unmatched to any gene: 13.

The CDR3 DNA is TGTGCCAGCAGGCGTCCGGGACAGGGAGGAACAGATACGCAGTATTTT. Encoded protein: CASRRPGQGGTDTQYF. V is TRBV2 and J is TRBJ2-3, with 9 bases lining up with TRBD1. This CDR3 spans 16 amino acids. Per the germline V gene, CDR1 is SNHLY and CDR2 is FYNNEI. V shed 6 bases, J shed 3 bases, and the junction held 10 bases outside the gene matches.

This clonotype was seen more than once but under ten times. The V and J genes are TRBV7-9 and TRBJ1-1; D is ambiguous. The V end lost 1 base, the J end lost 8 bases, and 17 bases lay between the germline ends. Per the germline V gene, CDR1 is SEHNR and CDR2 is FQNEAQ (reference sequence). CDR3 length equals 15 residues. The CDR3 here is CASSLGEGSIREAFF. The CDR3, as DNA: TGTGCCAGCAGCTTAGGGGAGGGCTCGATTCGAGAAGCTTTCTTT.

This chain links TRBV2 with TRBJ1-5, with D possibly being TRBD1 (6 bases). The CDR3 totals 14 residues. Trimming left V 3 bases short and J 5 bases short, with 11 bases between. Germline CDR1 is SNHLY and CDR2 is FYNNEI. The CDR3 DNA reads as TGTGCCAGCAGTGATCCCGGGGGCTATCAGCCCCAGCATTTT. This codes for CASSDPGGYQPQHF.

This chain links TRBV28 with TRBJ2-3; the D gene is possibly TRBD1 (5 bases). The CDR3 totals 15 residues. Per germline, CDR1 MDHEN and CDR2 SYDVKM. V was trimmed by 6 bases and J by 3 bases, leaving 16 bases between them. Written as DNA, the CDR3 is TGTGCCAGCAGGACCAGGGCCGACCTTACAGATACGCAGTATTTT. This encodes CASRTRADLTDTQYF. The whole variable domain, filled in from reference TRBV28 and TRBJ2-3, reads DVKVTQSSRYLVKRTGEKVFLECVQDMDHENMFWYRQDPGLGLRLIYFSYDVKMKEKGDIPEGYSVSREKKERFSLILESASTNQTSMYLCASRTRADLTDTQYFGPGTRLTVL.

The chain has TRBV12-3 or TRBV12-4 and TRBJ1-1; D is unresolved. V lost 2 bases, J lost 4 bases, and 8 bases lay in between. This CDR3 has 13 residues. CDR3 region: CASSLMATTEAFF. CDR3 bases: TGTGCCAGCAGTTTAATGGCGACCACTGAAGCTTTCTTT.

This clonotype was counted between two and nine times. The V gene is TRBV5-1, the J gene TRBJ2-1; D is uncertain. Trimming removed 6 bases from V and 2 bases from J, with 12 bases in between. CDR3 length equals 14 residues. The germline gives CDR1 SGHRS, CDR2 YFSETQ. The CDR3 loop is CASKWSGAYNEQFF. CDR3 bases: TGCGCCAGCAAGTGGAGTGGAGCCTACAATGAGCAGTTCTTC.

This clonotype was picked up many times. V gene TRBV20-1 combines with J gene TRBJ2-6, with TRBD1 matching over 9 bases. Trimming removed 3 bases from V and 9 bases from J; junction bases left unmatched: 9. Germline CDR1 DFQATT, CDR2 SNEGSKA (reference sequence). The CDR3 loop spans 15 amino acids. CDR3 in amino acids: CSASLPDRGRNVLTF. CDR3 nucleotide sequence: TGCAGTGCTAGTCTTCCGGACAGGGGACGCAACGTCCTGACTTTC.

V usage is TRBV7-9 and J usage is TRBJ2-5, with 8 bases matching TRBD1. After removal of 4 bases from V and 9 bases from J, the junction contained 13 bases not matched to a gene. The germline gives CDR1 SEHNR, CDR2 FQNEAQ (reference sequence). This CDR3 contains 15 residues. This CDR3 reads CASSSQLGTGGAQYF. CDR3 DNA: TGTGCCAGCAGCTCCCAACTTGGGACAGGAGGGGCCCAGTACTTC.

V and J are TRBV7-6 and TRBJ2-3; D uncertain. Germline CDR1 and CDR2: SGHVS and FNYEAQ. The germline V and J ends were trimmed by 1 base and 3 bases, with 11 bases remaining between them. The CDR3 loop spans 15 amino acids. CDR3 DNA sequence: TGTGCCAGCAGCTTAGGTCGGGCAGGAACAGATACGCAGTATTTT. It translates to CASSLGRAGTDTQYF.

This clonotype has at least ten counts. This chain joins TRBV9 and TRBJ1-1; unclear D gene. CDR1 and CDR2 (germline): SGDLS, YYNGEE. V gave up 4 bases and J gave up 11 bases, with 15 bases separating them. The CDR3 contains 12 residues. The CDR3 sequence: CASSTQNSRAFF. The CDR3 DNA follows: TGTGCCAGCAGCACCCAGAACTCTAGGGCTTTCTTT.

This clonotype was seen ten or more times. This chain connects TRBV29-1 to TRBJ2-7, with D possibly matching TRBD2 (6 bases). Germline V CDR1 and CDR2: SQVTM, ANQGSEA. This CDR3 has 15 residues. Trimming removed 1 base at V and 2 bases at J, with 15 bases between. The CDR3 here is CSVEGAAAGTYEQYF. The CDR3, as DNA: TGCAGCGTTGAAGGTGCGGCCGCGGGGACCTACGAGCAGTACTTC.

This clonotype has just a few counts. V gene TRBV20-1 combines with J gene TRBJ1-5; 10 bases are shared with TRBD1. The germline gives CDR1 DFQATT, CDR2 SNEGSKA (reference sequence). CDR3 size: 15 residues. The ends lost 6 bases at V and 5 bases at J; junction bases unmatched: 10. For the CDR3, the DNA is TGCAGTGCCAGTACCGGGACAGGGGAGTATCAGCCCCAGCATTTT. Residues: CSASTGTGEYQPQHF.

This clonotype was found a few times. The chain joins TRBV13 to TRBJ2-1, with D hard to call. Trimming left V 5 bases short and J 8 bases short, with 13 bases between. Germline assignment: CDR1 PRHDT and CDR2 FYEKMQ (reference sequence). This CDR3 has 13 amino acids. CDR3 sequence: CASSRDTAHEQFF. CDR3 DNA sequence: TGTGCCAGCAGCCGCGACACGGCCCATGAGCAGTTCTTC. Combining the CDR3 with reference TRBV13 and TRBJ2-1 gives the whole variable domain AAGVIQSPRHLIKEKRETATLKCYPIPRHDTVYWYQQGPGQDPQFLISFYEKMQSDKGSIPDRFSAQQFSDYHSELNMSSLELGDSALYFCASSRDTAHEQFFGPGTRLTVL.

This clonotype appeared a single time. The chain joins TRBV7-2 to TRBJ1-3; D is undetermined. V was clipped by 4 bases and J by 0 bases, with 10 bases between them. Germline V gives CDR1 SGHTA, CDR2 FQGNSA. This CDR3 is 15 amino acids long. CDR3 protein: CASSSQLLSGNTIYF. In DNA form, the CDR3 reads TGTGCCAGCAGCTCCCAGTTACTCTCTGGAAACACCATATATTTT.

V gene TRBV27 combines with J gene TRBJ1-6; 8 bases line up with TRBD1. This CDR3 is 16 amino acids long. Germline CDR1 reads MNHEY; CDR2 reads SMNVEV (reference sequence). V shed 5 bases, J shed 4 bases, and the junction held 7 bases outside the gene matches. The CDR3 here is CASSTGTGFYNSPLHF. In DNA, the CDR3 is TGTGCCAGCAGTACCGGGACAGGATTTTATAATTCACCCCTCCACTTT.